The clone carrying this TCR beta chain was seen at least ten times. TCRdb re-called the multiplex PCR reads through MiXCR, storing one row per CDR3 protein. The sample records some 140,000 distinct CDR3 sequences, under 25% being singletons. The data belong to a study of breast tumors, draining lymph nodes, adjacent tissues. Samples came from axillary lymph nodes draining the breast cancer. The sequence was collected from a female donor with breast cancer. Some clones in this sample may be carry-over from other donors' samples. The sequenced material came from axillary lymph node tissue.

CDR3 DNA sequence: TGCGGGACGGCCTTTGGCTATGGCTACACCTTC. It specifies CGTAFGYGYTF. The chain combines TRBV20-1 with TRBJ1-2; weak D call: TRBD1 (5 bases). The CDR3 sequence is 11 residues long. Germline loops: CDR1 DFQATT, CDR2 SNEGSKA (reference sequence).